Below are 6 T cell receptor beta chains sequenced from a single sample in a study of shared clonotypes between healthy human individuals. Naive CD8 cells, CD45RO-negative and positively selected for CCR7, excluded terminally differentiated effector memory CD45RA+ cells. The data were produced by immunoSEQ multiplex PCR, yet TCRdb's version contains in-frame clones alone and is incomplete. Among about 2 million clones listed, around 96% were seen once. Source material: naive CD8+ T cells sorted from blood. These receptors were taken from a man aged 18-30 years in good health.

V and J are TRBV9 and TRBJ2-3; perhaps TRBD1 as D (6 bases). Trimming cost V 4 bases and J 2 bases, with 11 bases left between them. Germline CDR1 SGDLS, CDR2 YYNGEE. CDR3 length: 14 amino acids. CDR3 DNA: TGTGCCAGCAGCCAAGACAGGTTCACAGATACGCAGTATTTT. This gives the protein CASSQDRFTDTQYF.

The rearrangement joins TRBV7-9 to TRBJ2-5; D remains ambiguous. The germline CDR1 and CDR2 sequences are SEHNR and FQNEAQ (reference sequence). Trimming shortened V by 0 bases and J by 5 bases, and 13 bases separated the two germline ends. There are 15 residues in the CDR3. The CDR3 region is CASSLALQTGETQYF. As DNA, the CDR3 is TGTGCCAGCAGCTTAGCGCTACAGACCGGGGAGACCCAGTACTTC.

CDR3 DNA: TGCAGCGTTGTTGGGGGGCAGATGGGTGAAAAACTGTTTTTT. This codes for CSVVGGQMGEKLFF. V gene TRBV29-1 combines with J gene TRBJ1-4, with a tentative D call TRBD1 (6 bases). CDR3 length: 14 residues. Germline V gives CDR1 SQVTM, CDR2 ANQGSEA. V lost 4 bases to trimming and J lost 7 bases, with 16 bases between them.

Here the CDR3 reads CAIQAVGENNEQFF. In nucleotides, the CDR3 is TGTGCCATCCAGGCAGTCGGGGAGAACAATGAGCAGTTCTTC. V is TRBV28 and J is TRBJ2-1; possible D gene TRBD2, 5 bases. From germline, CDR1 is MDHEN and CDR2 SYDVKM. The CDR3 has 14 amino acids. The V gene lost 10 bases and the J gene lost 5 bases, with 18 bases spanning the gap.

J is TRBJ2-7 and V is TRBV2, with D hard to call. V shed 5 bases and J shed 0 bases, with 11 bases lying between them. CDR3 length: 14 residues. The germline V gene encodes CDR1 SNHLY and CDR2 FYNNEI. The CDR3 region has the DNA TGTGCCAGCAGTACAAGTGTAAGCTCCTACGAGCAGTACTTC. Encoded protein: CASSTSVSSYEQYF.

J is TRBJ1-2 and V is TRBV2; D not resolved. CDR1 SNHLY and CDR2 FYNNEI come from the germline V gene. The CDR3 extends over 16 amino acids. The V gene lost 6 bases and the J gene lost 0 bases, with 17 bases spanning the gap. The CDR3 loop is CASRADGWLANYGYTF. CDR3 DNA: TGTGCCAGCAGAGCAGATGGGTGGTTGGCTAACTATGGCTACACCTTC.